This T cell receptor (beta chain) was sequenced for a study of Graves' ophthalmopathy and Graves' hyperthyroidism. V dropped 7 bases and J dropped 4 bases, with 16 bases sitting between them. The CDR3 length is 13 residues. Germline lookup yields CDR1 SQVTM and CDR2 ANQGSEA. Ten or more counts support this clonotype. Antigen unknown. Study-wide results and limits: Most expanded thyroid clonotypes above 0.001 frequency also appeared in blood.

TCR beta CDR3 amplification used RNA transcripts. The first round was an RT-PCR with HTBI primers, and the second round was a multiplex PCR. TCRdb used MiXCR to reprocess the multiplex PCR reads, holding one entry per CDR3 protein. Among 500,000 to 600,000 distinct CDR3 sequences listed, approximately 37% were seen once. The receptor comes from an adult man with Graves' hyperthyroidism. Sequenced sample: peripheral blood or thyroid tissue (not recorded which). This chain links TRBV29-1 with TRBJ1-1; D is perhaps TRBD1 (6 bases). In nucleotides, the CDR3 is TGCAGCGAGTCAAGGGGGGCGGGCACTGAAGCTTTCTTT. Translating it yields CSESRGAGTEAFF.